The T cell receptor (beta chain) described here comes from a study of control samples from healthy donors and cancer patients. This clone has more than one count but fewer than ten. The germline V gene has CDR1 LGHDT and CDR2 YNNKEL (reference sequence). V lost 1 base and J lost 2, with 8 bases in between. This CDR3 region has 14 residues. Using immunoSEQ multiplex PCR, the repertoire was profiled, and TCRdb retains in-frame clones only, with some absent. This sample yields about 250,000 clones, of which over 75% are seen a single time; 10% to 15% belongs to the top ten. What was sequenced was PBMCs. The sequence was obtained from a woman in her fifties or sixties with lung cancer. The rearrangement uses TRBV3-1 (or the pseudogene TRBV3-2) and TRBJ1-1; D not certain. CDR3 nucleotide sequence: TGTGCCAGCAGCCAAGGAGGACTCAACACTGAAGCTTTCTTT. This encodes CASSQGGLNTEAFF.